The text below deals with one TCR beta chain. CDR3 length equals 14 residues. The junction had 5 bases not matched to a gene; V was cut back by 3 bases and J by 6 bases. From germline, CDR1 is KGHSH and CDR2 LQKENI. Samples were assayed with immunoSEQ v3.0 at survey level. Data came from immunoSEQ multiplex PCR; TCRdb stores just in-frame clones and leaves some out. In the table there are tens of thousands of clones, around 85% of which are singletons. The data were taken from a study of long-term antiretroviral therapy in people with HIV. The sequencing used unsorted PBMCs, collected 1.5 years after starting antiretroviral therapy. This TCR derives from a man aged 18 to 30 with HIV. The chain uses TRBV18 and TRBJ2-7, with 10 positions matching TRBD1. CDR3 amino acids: CASSPGTGVREQYF. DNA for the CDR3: TGTGCCAGCTCACCCGGGACAGGGGTGCGCGAGCAGTACTTC.